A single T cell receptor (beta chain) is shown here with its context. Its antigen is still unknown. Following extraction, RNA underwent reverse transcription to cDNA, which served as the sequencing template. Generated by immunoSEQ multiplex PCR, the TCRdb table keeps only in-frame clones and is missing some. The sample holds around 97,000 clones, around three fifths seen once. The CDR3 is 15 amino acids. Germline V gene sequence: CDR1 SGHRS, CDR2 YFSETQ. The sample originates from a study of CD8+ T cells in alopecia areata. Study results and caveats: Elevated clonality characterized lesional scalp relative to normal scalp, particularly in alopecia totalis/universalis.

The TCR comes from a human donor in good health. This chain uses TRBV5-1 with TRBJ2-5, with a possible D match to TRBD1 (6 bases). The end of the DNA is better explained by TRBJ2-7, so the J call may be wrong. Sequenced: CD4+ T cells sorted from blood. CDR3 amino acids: CASSRTGTNSYEQYF. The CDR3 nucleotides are TGCGCCAGCAGCCGTACCGGGACAAACTCCTACGAGCAGTACTTC.